This TCR beta chain was sequenced for a study of CD4 T cells in relation to SARS-CoV-2 and coronaviruses. TCRdb keeps only in-frame clones here, not all; method: immunoSEQ multiplex PCR. Altogether some 42,000 clones are present, roughly 90% being singletons, with the ten largest covering roughly a tenth. The CDR3 length is 15 residues. CDR1 and CDR2 from the germline V gene are SGHDT and YYEEEE. With 4 bases removed from V and 1 base from J, the gap between germline ends came to 14 bases. The sample holds one count of this clone. What was sequenced was memory CD4+ T cells from PBMCs. The origin of this receptor is an adult with COVID-19. V gene TRBV5-6 combines with J gene TRBJ2-5; perhaps D is TRBD1 or TRBD2 (5 bases each). CDR3 sequence: CASSPGQRGQETQYF. The CDR3 nucleotides are TGTGCCAGCAGCCCGGGGCAGAGGGGCCAAGAGACCCAGTACTTC.